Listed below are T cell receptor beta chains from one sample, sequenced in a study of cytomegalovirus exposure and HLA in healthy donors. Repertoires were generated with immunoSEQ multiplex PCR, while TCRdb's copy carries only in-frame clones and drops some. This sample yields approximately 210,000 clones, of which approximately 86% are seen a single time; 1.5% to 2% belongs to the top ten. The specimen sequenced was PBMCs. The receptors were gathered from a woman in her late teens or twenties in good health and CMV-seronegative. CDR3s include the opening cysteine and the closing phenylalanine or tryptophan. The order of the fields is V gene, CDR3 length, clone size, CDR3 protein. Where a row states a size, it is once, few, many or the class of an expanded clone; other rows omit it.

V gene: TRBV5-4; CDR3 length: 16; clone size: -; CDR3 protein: CASTPGKGQGWDTQYF
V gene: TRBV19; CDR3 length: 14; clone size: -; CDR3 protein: CASSMTGLGYGYTF
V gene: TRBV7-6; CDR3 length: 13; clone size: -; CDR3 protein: CASSQGGGYEQYF
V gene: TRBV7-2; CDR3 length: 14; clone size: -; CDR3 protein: CASSVGTSGRGQYF
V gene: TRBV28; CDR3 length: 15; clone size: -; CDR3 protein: CASSLLAHRMEGYTF
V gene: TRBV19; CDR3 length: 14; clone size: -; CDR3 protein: CASSRQGLTGELFF
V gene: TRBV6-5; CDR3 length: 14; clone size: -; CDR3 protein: CASTHRTGQSEAFF
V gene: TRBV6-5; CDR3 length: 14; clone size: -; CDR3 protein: CASSYSNSYNEQFF
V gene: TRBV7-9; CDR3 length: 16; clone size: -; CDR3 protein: CASIHGAGQGPSKQYF
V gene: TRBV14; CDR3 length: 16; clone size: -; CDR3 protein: CASSQDWTATNYGYTF
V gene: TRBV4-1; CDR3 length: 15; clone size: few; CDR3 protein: CASSQDWQGGYGYTF
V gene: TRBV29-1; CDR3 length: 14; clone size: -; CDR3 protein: CSVGTPQNTGELFF
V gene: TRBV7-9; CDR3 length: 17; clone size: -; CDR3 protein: CASSLRWTSEKRETQYF
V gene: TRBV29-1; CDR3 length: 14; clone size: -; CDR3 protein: CSVEEGTGRNEQFF
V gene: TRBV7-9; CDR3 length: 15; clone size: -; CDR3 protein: CASSPTGPMNTEAFF
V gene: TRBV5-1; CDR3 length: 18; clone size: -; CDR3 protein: CASSRTSGATPSTDTQYF
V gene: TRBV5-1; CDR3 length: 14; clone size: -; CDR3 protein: CASSLRAGDSPLHF
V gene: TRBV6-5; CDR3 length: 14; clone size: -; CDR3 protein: CASSEFDSRTEAFF
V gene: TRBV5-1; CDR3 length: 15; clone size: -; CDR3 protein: CASSLRGNPSGELFF
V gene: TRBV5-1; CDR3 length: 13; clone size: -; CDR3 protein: CASRPTENTEAFF
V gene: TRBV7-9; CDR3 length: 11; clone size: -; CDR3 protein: CSSSGGYEQYF
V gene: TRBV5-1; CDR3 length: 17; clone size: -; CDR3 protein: CASSLWLAGGVADTQYF
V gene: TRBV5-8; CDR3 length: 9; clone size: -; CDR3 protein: CASTNEQFF
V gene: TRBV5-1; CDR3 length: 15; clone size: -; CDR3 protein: CASSLQGAISYEQYF
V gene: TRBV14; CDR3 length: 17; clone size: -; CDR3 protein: CASSQGVRDRVNTEAFF
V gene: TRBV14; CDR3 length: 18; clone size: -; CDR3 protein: CASSQDLFDRPSNYGYTF
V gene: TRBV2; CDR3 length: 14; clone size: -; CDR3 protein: CASRGRDGLLNSTF
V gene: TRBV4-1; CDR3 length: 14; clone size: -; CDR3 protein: CASSPGQGAMEQYF
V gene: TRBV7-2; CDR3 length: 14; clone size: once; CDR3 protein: CASSSLSRRGEQFF
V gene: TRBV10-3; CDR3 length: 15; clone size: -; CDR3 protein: CAISPGTGITGELFF
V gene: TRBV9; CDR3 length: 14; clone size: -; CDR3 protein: CASSVDQGRETQYF
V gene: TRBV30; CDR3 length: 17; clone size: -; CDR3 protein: CAWSVIVDIWGTDTQYF
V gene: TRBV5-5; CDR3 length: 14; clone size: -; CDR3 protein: CASSTTGIQETQYF
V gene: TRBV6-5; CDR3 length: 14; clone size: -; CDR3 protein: CASSQMRFSYEQYF
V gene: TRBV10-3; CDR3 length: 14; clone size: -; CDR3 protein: CAISETSGYNEQFF
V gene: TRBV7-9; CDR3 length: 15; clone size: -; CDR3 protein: CASSLGPGGNEKLFF
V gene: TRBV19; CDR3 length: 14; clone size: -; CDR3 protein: CASRVGGGDYEQYF
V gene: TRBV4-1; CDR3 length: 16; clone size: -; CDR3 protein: CASSIGDSSVYNEQFF
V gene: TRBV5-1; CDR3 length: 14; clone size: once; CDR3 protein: CASSLAGAGDTQYF
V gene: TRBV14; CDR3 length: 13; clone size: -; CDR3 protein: CASSQGLLDTQYF